This TCR beta chain emerged from a study of cytomegalovirus exposure and HLA in healthy donors (dated by TCRdb to 2015 to 2018). Broadly, across the study: According to an earlier analysis of 587 of the donors, about 190 million T cells yielded some 120 million unique TCR beta sequences and about 280 Gb of sequence data. An early release that covered about 600 HLA-typed donors contained approximately 320 gigabases of sequencing data and tens of millions of unique TCR sequences. Of the 350 to 400 genotyped donors, over 65% fell in the genetic ancestry cluster associated with self-reported Caucasian donors. The study aimed to test whether cataloging public T cell receptors could reveal signatures of past pathogen exposure. The study used immunosequencing to profile the T cell repertoires of 670 or so subjects and linked those repertoires to cytomegalovirus serostatus. A separate validation cohort of about 110 different subjects was used in addition to the approximately 610-subject first cohort. The study combined high-throughput TCR immunosequencing, statistical association of individual TCRs with disease status, and machine learning to predict cytomegalovirus infection status. A later analysis re-examined previously published TCR beta repertoires from more than 600 donors and added high-resolution HLA genotyping to investigate patterns of TCR occurrence. Rather than using new phenotypic data, the later analysis identified candidate immune exposures from TCR beta sequences and from how often those sequences occurred across donors. An earlier analysis of fewer than 750 of the donors used high-throughput TCR beta sequencing to judge whether each TCR beta V gene segment behaved as functional or pseudogenic. Alongside the repertoire data, information on donor age, sex, ethnicity and CMV serostatus was compiled. Genome-wide SNP genotypes for about 65% of the roughly 670 donors were used in a later genetic analysis, which treated that subset as a discovery cohort. Every discovery cohort repertoire had been produced on one sequencing platform. HLA typing included class I and class II loci at four-digit resolution. The number of typed donors differed by locus: roughly 620-630 for A, B, C, DRB1 and DQB1; approximately 520 for DQA1; 600 to 610 for DPA1; and some 430 for DPB1. Four or five DR-DQ haplotypes were treated as single units for association and clustering because of strong linkage in the cohort. Across approximately 400 genotyped donors of the cohort, an average of about 250,000 unique TCR beta nucleotide sequences per donor were sequenced, and roughly 17% of those sequences were non-productive. Findings and caveats that apply to the study as a whole: Seventeen rarely observed V segments, including chromosome 9 orphons, were excluded from the earlier analysis of some 590 of the donors because counts were too low. In vitro tests confirmed that a few of the cytomegalovirus-associated TCR beta chains recognize cytomegalovirus antigens. V-gene and J-gene trimming of TCR beta chains was associated with a missense DCLRE1C variant in a later genetic analysis, and the association was replicated in an independent cohort. A later analysis found that TCR association rates varied across HLA loci, with DRB1 alleles showing the most associated TCRs and HLA-C alleles the fewest. Compared with equally common non-associated chains, HLA-associated TCR beta chains in a later analysis were more clonally expanded and had lower generation probabilities. An earlier analysis of approximately 530 of the donors showed that most TCR beta V segments appeared in productive rearrangements either about 87% or about 30% of the time, which broadly matched IMGT annotations. A later analysis found that most CMV-associated TCR beta chains appeared HLA-restricted, with HLA associations seemingly driven largely by CMV exposure. A group of highly shared sequence variants was considered likely to be a technical artifact of the sequencing pipeline. When HLA alleles, especially DR and DQ, strongly co-occurred, attributing TCR associations to individual alleles was difficult. Because HLA typing was unavailable for some donors at each locus, only the typed subset was used in association tests. Compared with the approximately 720-donor mean, donors in an Asian-associated ancestry cluster had fewer N-insertions in productive TCRs, according to a later genetic analysis. It was suggested by the authors that the approach could potentially be generalized to other disease states and immunological phenotypes. Roughly uniform sequencing depth across donors was assumed in presence/absence analyses, although this assumption may not hold. Some IMGT-functional V segments, including TRBV6-2 and TRBV6-3, could not be distinguished by the 87-base-pair reads and were therefore excluded. A further reported finding was that TCR beta sequences accurately predicted the HLA-A and HLA-B alleles for most subjects in the first cohort. Most TCR sequences were observed very rarely across donors, whereas some public TCRs were present in many individuals. Immune exposure information for the cohort was limited to CMV serostatus. Only TCR beta chains were sequenced in this cohort, and the absence of alpha or paired-chain data limited detectable features. The study gave a list of about 160 TCR beta chains associated with cytomegalovirus. Linkage disequilibrium might explain the correlated functional status among segregating V segments, but an unknown experimental factor could not be ruled out. Specific HLA alleles were associated with some 15,000 TCR beta sequences at a false discovery rate of 0.05 in a later analysis. A later analysis reported that several top co-occurrence clusters appeared linked to parvovirus B19, influenza, CMV and Epstein-Barr virus. The classifier was reported to diagnose cytomegalovirus status with high specificity and sensitivity in both the original cohort and the validation cohort.

This clone has more than one count but fewer than ten. Its cognate antigen has yet to be identified. Per-base quality was not reported, and no clone a single base away is much larger than it. V and J lose 4 bases and 0 bases, and a span of 10 bases separates them. CDR1 and CDR2 (MNHNS, SASEGT) derive from the germline V gene. The CDR3 holds 15 amino acids from the cysteine to the phenylalanine. Left in the record is the CDR3 DNA by itself, 45 bases read in frame from the first base. In total, 600 or so healthy bone marrow donors made up the cohort. At the time of sampling, all cohort members were nominally healthy, though unrecorded immune exposures were likely present. The donor tested CMV seronegative, placing the donor among the 350 to 400 seronegative members of the cohort. A peripheral blood sample was provided by each donor, and peripheral blood mononuclear cells were used for TCR beta sequencing. Genomic DNA was extracted from the blood cell samples with the Qiagen DNeasy Blood Extraction Kit.

Library construction relied on the immunoSEQ multiplex PCR assay. The multiplex PCR relied on a mix of 60 forward primers for TCR Vbeta segments and 13 reverse primers for TCR Jbeta segments. The CDR3 region of rearranged TCR beta genes was amplified from genomic DNA with a multiplex PCR assay. The Illumina HiSeq System was used to sequence the amplified TCR beta libraries as 87-base-pair reads. The paper's processing steps were these. A later analysis tallied 75 million to 95 million unique TCR beta chains across the 600 to 700 repertoires, and some 12 million of those chains were shared by two or more donors. A nearest-neighbor algorithm error-corrected the raw reads and collapsed the reads into unique sequences, merging closely related sequences to remove PCR and sequencing errors. CDR3 sequences were aligned to IMGT reference sequences to assign V, D and J gene segments. For a sequence to be retained, a match of at least six nucleotides to both a V gene segment and a J gene segment was required. A rearrangement was called productive if the CDR3 had no stop codons and remained in frame with V and J, and every other rearrangement was called non-productive. Following IMGT convention, CDR3 was defined as the stretch from the second conserved V-encoded cysteine up to the conserved J-encoded phenylalanine. The earlier analysis of about 560 of the donors excluded any sequence lacking an unambiguous match to a single V gene segment. In an earlier analysis of a few hundred of the donors, V segments were called functional above 56.7% productive rearrangements and were called segregating when the between-donor standard deviation exceeded 5%. A statistical classification framework was built to diagnose cytomegalovirus status from the catalog of TCR beta chain sequences. A later analysis assigned V and J genes by comparing TCR nucleotide sequences with IMGT/GENE-DB human TR gene sequences. Using the TCRdist pipeline, a later analysis assigned CDR3 sequences along with most-parsimonious VDJ recombination scenarios. In a later analysis, each TCR beta chain was defined by its CDR3 amino acid sequence together with its V-gene family, and reads lacking a unique V-gene family were excluded. As a way to deal with suspected cross-contamination and a sequencing artifact, a later analysis dropped hundreds of nucleotide sequences that were highly shared and had low generation probability. In a later analysis, a clonal expansion index was calculated for each public chain from normalized within-repertoire ranks of inferred template counts. In a later analysis, generation probabilities were computed using a VDJ recombination model fitted to out-of-frame rearrangements, and the results were checked against IGoR. In a later analysis, TCR-TCR, TCR-HLA and TCR-CMV co-occurrence was scored with hypergeometric tests, and a repertoire-size bias correction was applied to TCR pairs. False discovery rates were estimated in a later analysis by permuting HLA or CMV assignments 20 times. In a later analysis, co-occurring TCRs were grouped using DBSCAN, and TCRdist sequence similarity was added for clustering within HLA-allele-positive subsets. Repertoires with fewer than 30,000 or more than 120,000 public chains, plus five repertoires with anomalous nucleotide sharing, were excluded from co-occurrence clustering. TCRdb mirrors the immuneACCESS table, restricted to in-frame sequences. Some clones are absent from its copies; in checked studies, under half trace to an unresolved V gene, and the reason for the others is unknown. V and J calls and clone size are as listed in that table; D and trimming were resolved from the DNA. For this sample the table gives over 65,000 clones, of which about 78% were detected only once. Jointly, the top ten make up around 3.4% of the sample.

The receptor chain draws on TRBV6-1 and TRBJ2-1; TRBD2 is a weak D gene call, 6 bases matching. The sequenced sample consisted of PBMCs. This clonotype originated in a man over 45 in good health and CMV-seronegative. The DNA is as follows: TGTGCCAGCAGTGTTGGGGGGAGCTCCTACAATGAGCAGTTCTTC. It is translated as CASSVGGSSYNEQFF.